This TCR beta chain was profiled in a study of early T cells in non-severe SARS-CoV-2 infection. This clonotype was seen many times. As part of library construction, unique molecular identifiers were attached to individual cDNA molecules. TCRdb reprocessed the 5' RACE reads with MiXCR, giving one entry per CDR3 protein. The sample shows around 60,000 distinct CDR3 sequences, 20% to 25% of them seen only once. This clonotype was obtained from an adult who was a healthcare worker with PCR-confirmed SARS-CoV-2 infection or an uninfected control (not recorded which). Sequenced material: whole blood, taken at baseline.

In DNA, the CDR3 is TGTGCCAGCAGTGCCAGCTACGAGCAGTACTTC. This gives the protein CASSASYEQYF. The V gene is TRBV6-6, the J gene TRBJ2-7, with D uncertain. There are 11 residues in the CDR3. Looked up from germline, CDR1 is MNHNY and CDR2 is SVGAGI (reference sequence). The V and J ends lost 5 bases and 3 bases respectively, with 5 bases between them.